Each of the 5 T cell receptor beta chains below was sequenced from the same sample in a study of blood T cell repertoires in COVID-19. This table comes from immunoSEQ multiplex PCR, and its TCRdb copy is limited to in-frame clones, with some not included. The data contain about 80,000 clones, around 76% of them seen just once; the ten biggest clones take up more than 15%. Sequencing used peripheral blood. These receptors all stem from a human donor in a cohort sampled during active COVID-19.

There are a few counts of this clone. The chain has TRBV7-2 and TRBJ1-5; tentatively, D is TRBD1 (5 bases). The CDR3 spans 16 residues. Trimming stripped 3 bases from V and 0 bases from J, with 12 bases between. CDR1 SGHTA and CDR2 FQGNSA come from the germline V gene. The CDR3 nucleotides are TGTGCCAGCAGCTTGGACACCAAGTATAGCAATCAGCCCCAGCATTTT. It specifies CASSLDTKYSNQPQHF.

The chain links TRBV7-2 to TRBJ1-5; D gene unclear. Trimming shortened V by 4 bases and J by 5 bases, and 12 bases separated the two germline ends. CDR3 size: 14 residues. Germline V gives CDR1 SGHTA, CDR2 FQGNSA. CDR3 in amino acids: CASSSLLLDQPQHF. DNA of the CDR3: TGTGCCAGCAGCTCTCTTCTACTCGATCAGCCCCAGCATTTT.

This chain joins TRBV7-8 and TRBJ2-5, with a tentative D call TRBD2 (7 bases). This CDR3 is 15 amino acids long. Trimming took 5 bases from V and 7 from J, leaving 20 bases between them. The germline V gene encodes CDR1 SGHVS and CDR2 FQNEAQ. CDR3 coding DNA: TGTGCCAGCAGCCTGGTGGGGGGGGGCCAGGGGACCCAGTACTTC. Translating it yields CASSLVGGGQGTQYF. Complete variable domain (other parts from reference TRBV7-8 and TRBJ2-5): GAGVSQSPRYKVAKRGQDVALRCDPISGHVSLFWYQQALGQGPEFLTYFQNEAQLDKSGLPSDRFFAERPEGSVSTLKIQRTQQEDSAVYLCASSLVGGGQGTQYFGPGTRLLVL.

The V call is TRBV6-5, the J call TRBJ1-6; tentatively, D is TRBD1 (5 bases). Trimming pared 4 bases from V and 5 bases from J, leaving 12 bases between. The CDR3 spans 15 residues. Germline V gives CDR1 MNHEY, CDR2 SVGAGI. The CDR3 loop is CASSWDFRNNSPLHF. DNA for the CDR3: TGTGCCAGCAGTTGGGACTTTAGAAATAATTCACCCCTCCACTTT.

This clone came up once. The rearrangement joins TRBV4-3 to TRBJ2-5; D gene uncertain. The CDR3 totals 14 residues. In germline, CDR1 is LGHNA, CDR2 YSLEER. With 0 bases removed from V and 4 bases from J, the gap between germline ends came to 9 bases. CDR3 region: CASSQDFSLETQYF. CDR3 in DNA: TGCGCCAGCAGCCAAGATTTTAGTTTAGAGACCCAGTACTTC.